This T cell receptor beta chain was identified during a study of T cells after yellow fever vaccination. Whole-study context: Each low-cell-number fraction was prepared by means of SMART-Seq v4 Ultra Low Input.

The authors made TCR cDNA by 5'RACE template switching, adding a universal primer site and UMIs. TCRdb reprocessed the 5' RACE reads via MiXCR and lists one record per CDR3 protein. This sample has hundreds of thousands of distinct CDR3 sequences, with about 12% found just once. This clonotype has at least ten counts. Its specificity is unknown. Whole-study findings and limits: Booster samples showed a return of most primary-vaccination clones (around 95% CD4, around 88% CD8).

The receptor was isolated from a man aged 25-45 years who received the YFV17D yellow fever vaccine. The material sequenced was PBMCs, taken on the day of the yellow fever booster vaccination.

The CDR3: CASSLKVHQLAGGSFIQYF. CDR3 bases: TGTGCCAGCAGCTTAAAGGTCCACCAGTTGGCAGGGGGCAGTTTCATTCAGTACTTC. The chain uses TRBV11-2 and TRBJ2-4, with 8 bases fitting TRBD1. The germline V gene encodes CDR1 SGHAT and CDR2 FQNNGV. Losses at the gene ends were 2 bases for V and 9 bases for J; bases not matched to a gene: 21. The CDR3 is made up of 19 amino acids.